Below, 25 T cell receptor beta chains from the same sample are listed, as sequenced in a study of T cell changes during pregnancy in multiple sclerosis. The table came from immunoSEQ multiplex PCR; TCRdb's copy has only in-frame clones and leaves some out. The sample holds 45,000 to 50,000 clones, about 90% seen once. Sequencing used CD4+ T cells from peripheral blood mononuclear cells, obtained in the second trimester of pregnancy. These receptors originate from a female donor in good health, enrolled as a control in a pregnancy study.

J is TRBJ1-2 and V is TRBV9; 9 bases are shared with TRBD1. V lost 4 bases to trimming and J lost 4 bases; unmatched junction nucleotides: 14. The CDR3 sequence is 17 residues long. Germline lookup yields CDR1 SGDLS and CDR2 YYNGEE. CDR3 amino acids: CASSPRTGALRCYGYTF. The CDR3 DNA reads as TGTGCCAGCAGCCCCCGGACAGGGGCACTTCGATGCTATGGCTACACCTTC.

CDR3 region: CASSRDSTTEAFF. In nucleotides, the CDR3 is TGTGCCAGCAGCCGGGACAGTACCACTGAAGCTTTCTTT. V gene TRBV5-6 combines with J gene TRBJ1-1, with TRBD1 matching 7 bases. Germline CDR1 SGHDT, CDR2 YYEEEE. V gave up 4 bases and J gave up 4 bases; unmatched junction bases: 4. The CDR3 loop spans 13 amino acids.

The chain couples TRBV6-5 to TRBJ1-1, with 7 bases lining up with TRBD1. The CDR3 has 15 residues. Trimming at V came to 2 bases and at J to 8 bases, leaving 11 bases not matched to a gene. Per germline, CDR1 MNHEY and CDR2 SVGAGI. The CDR3 spells CASSYHSSGQEEAFF. The CDR3 DNA reads as TGTGCCAGCAGTTACCATAGCTCTGGACAGGAAGAAGCTTTCTTT.

This rearrangement joins TRBV11-3 to TRBJ1-1; no reliable D call. Germline V gives CDR1 SGHNT, CDR2 YENEEA. The CDR3 covers 15 residues. Trimming took 3 bases from V and 1 from J, leaving 12 bases between them. This chain's CDR3 is CASSFSRRGNTEAFF. Written as DNA, the CDR3 is TGTGCCAGCAGCTTTAGTCGGCGAGGGAACACTGAAGCTTTCTTT.

CDR3 nucleotides: TGTGCCAGCAGCTTGGCTGGAGATAAGGCAGTGGCTTTCTTT. It yields the protein CASSLAGDKAVAFF. This chain uses TRBV5-6 with TRBJ1-1, with D hard to call. The CDR3 is 14 amino acids. Trimming left V 0 bases short and J 11 bases short, with 17 bases between. In germline, CDR1 is SGHDT, CDR2 YYEEEE.

This chain links TRBV19 with TRBJ2-1; D is possibly TRBD1 (5 bases). The CDR3 extends over 15 amino acids. Per germline, CDR1 LNHDA and CDR2 SQIVND (reference sequence). With 2 bases removed from V and 2 bases from J, the gap between germline ends came to 10 bases. The CDR3 nucleotides read TGTGCCAGTAGTATAAACAGGATACCCTACAATGAGCAGTTCTTC. This codes for CASSINRIPYNEQFF. Full variable domain (outside the CDR3, taken from reference TRBV19 and TRBJ2-1): DGGITQSPKYLFRKEGQNVTLSCEQNLNHDAMYWYRQDPGQGLRLIYYSQIVNDFQKGDIAEGYSVSREKKESFPLTVTSAQKNPTAFYLCASSINRIPYNEQFFGPGTRLTVL.

The rearrangement links TRBV27 to TRBJ2-7, with 8 bases lining up with TRBD2. This CDR3 region has 14 residues. CDR1 and CDR2 from the germline V gene are MNHEY and SMNVEV (reference sequence). J gave up 2 bases and V 6 bases, and 6 bases lay outside the gene matches. The CDR3 DNA reads as TGTGCCAGCAGGTTCTCGACTAGCGCCTACGAGCAGTACTTC. This codes for CASRFSTSAYEQYF.

The chain recombines TRBV5-1 with TRBJ2-3, with 7 positions matching TRBD1. The CDR3 length is 14 residues. Unmatched junction bases numbered 2, after V lost 4 bases and J lost 0 bases. CDR1 SGHRS and CDR2 YFSETQ come from the germline V gene. Here the CDR3 reads CASSEGQSTDTQYF. The CDR3 DNA is TGCGCCAGCAGCGAGGGACAGAGCACAGATACGCAGTATTTT.

The V call is TRBV19, the J call TRBJ2-5, with D maybe TRBD2 (5 bases). Germline V gene sequence: CDR1 LNHDA, CDR2 SQIVND (reference sequence). The V gene lost 5 bases and the J gene lost 2 bases, with 9 bases spanning the gap. CDR3 size: 13 residues. The chain's CDR3 is CASSGGLQETQYF. In DNA, the CDR3 is TGTGCCAGTAGTGGAGGACTGCAAGAGACCCAGTACTTC.

The chain recombines TRBV9 with TRBJ1-5; 7 nucleotides line up with TRBD1. In germline, CDR1 is SGDLS, CDR2 YYNGEE. The CDR3 covers 15 residues. Germline trimming cut 0 bases from V and 10 bases from J; bases unmatched to any gene: 10. The CDR3 sequence is CASSVARDSKFPQHF. DNA for the CDR3: TGTGCCAGCAGCGTAGCAAGGGACAGTAAATTTCCCCAGCATTTT.

The chain couples TRBV7-2 to TRBJ2-7; D is unresolved. CDR3 length equals 15 residues. V was cut by 5 bases and J by 2 bases, with 16 bases left in between. CDR1 SGHTA and CDR2 FQGNSA come from the germline V gene. The CDR3: CASSPRPDKAYEQYF. In DNA form, the CDR3 reads TGTGCCAGCAGCCCAAGGCCTGACAAAGCCTACGAGCAGTACTTC.

V is TRBV4-3 and J is TRBJ1-1; 11 bases fit TRBD1. Germline V gene data show CDR1 as LGHNA and CDR2 as YSLEER. CDR3 size: 17 residues. J lost 0 bases, V lost 4 bases, and 7 bases had no gene match. The CDR3 DNA sequence: TGCGCCAGCAGCCGGACAGGGGGCCAAAGCATGAACACTGAAGCTTTCTTT. Translating it yields CASSRTGGQSMNTEAFF.

The chain joins TRBV4-1 to TRBJ2-6, with 7 bases lining up with TRBD1. In germline, CDR1 is MGHRA, CDR2 YSYEKL. The ends lost 2 bases at V and 4 bases at J; junction bases unmatched: 2. The CDR3 covers 15 residues. The DNA for the CDR3 is TGCGCCAGCAGCCAAACAGGGGTCGGGGCCAACGTCCTGACTTTC. Translation: CASSQTGVGANVLTF.

Only one count was recorded for this clone. The rearrangement links TRBV27 to TRBJ1-3; D not resolved. CDR1 and CDR2 from the germline V gene are MNHEY and SMNVEV (reference sequence). The CDR3 consists of 15 residues. The V gene lost 7 bases and the J gene lost 1 base, with 14 bases spanning the gap. CDR3 DNA: TGTGCCAGCATCCTTAGGCCGGGTTCTGGAAACACCATATATTTT. Protein: CASILRPGSGNTIYF.

The chain links TRBV4-2 to TRBJ1-3; unclear D gene. V lost 1 base, J lost 3 bases, and 19 bases lay in between. Looked up from germline, CDR1 is LGHNA and CDR2 is YNFKEQ. The CDR3 loop spans 18 amino acids. The CDR3 protein is CASSQAISRQRIGNTIYF. DNA of the CDR3: TGTGCCAGCAGCCAAGCGATTAGTCGGCAGCGCATTGGAAACACCATATATTTT.

V is TRBV4-2 and J is TRBJ2-1, with 9 bases aligning to TRBD2. The CDR3 extends over 16 amino acids. J lost 4 bases, V lost 0 bases, and 4 bases had no gene match. Germline values: CDR1 LGHNA, CDR2 YNFKEQ. The CDR3 spells CASSQDVRGGYNEQFF. In DNA, the CDR3 is TGTGCCAGCAGCCAAGATGTGCGGGGGGGTTACAATGAGCAGTTCTTC.

CDR3 coding DNA: TGTGCCAGCTCTCTCGGACAGGGGAGAGAGACCCAGTACTTC. Translation: CASSLGQGRETQYF. The chain uses TRBV18 and TRBJ2-5; 9 bases match TRBD1. Germline assignment: CDR1 KGHSH and CDR2 LQKENI. V gave up 6 bases and J gave up 4 bases; unmatched junction bases: 6. The CDR3 is 14 residues long.

The V and J genes are TRBV4-2 and TRBJ2-3, with TRBD2 identical over 9 bases. Germline V gene sequence: CDR1 LGHNA, CDR2 YNFKEQ. This CDR3 is 18 amino acids long. V dropped 1 base and J dropped 2; count of bases not matched to a gene: 10. CDR3 protein: CASSQAYGPSGNTDTQYF. CDR3 DNA: TGTGCCAGCAGCCAAGCTTATGGGCCTAGCGGGAACACAGATACGCAGTATTTT.

In this sample, this clone turned up a few times. The chain joins TRBV30 to TRBJ1-1; possibly TRBD1 for D (5 bases). The CDR3 consists of 13 residues. Deletions cut 0 bases from V and 4 bases from J, with 9 bases between. Germline assignment: CDR1 GTSNPN and CDR2 SVGIG (reference sequence). In nucleotides, the CDR3 is TGTGCCTGGAGTGTAGGCAGGGTCACTGAAGCTTTCTTT. As protein: CAWSVGRVTEAFF.

The chain has TRBV18 and TRBJ2-7; 10 nucleotides match TRBD1. This CDR3 has 15 residues. V was clipped by 2 bases and J by 2 bases; unmatched bases: 3. From germline, CDR1 is KGHSH and CDR2 LQKENI. The CDR3 DNA follows: TGTGCCAGCTCACCAATGGACAGGGGGACCTACGAGCAGTACTTC. Its translation is CASSPMDRGTYEQYF.

J is TRBJ1-1 and V is TRBV9, with D possibly matching TRBD1 (6 bases). Germline-derived CDR1 and CDR2 are SGDLS and YYNGEE. Trimming stripped 4 bases from V and 4 bases from J, with 14 bases between. The CDR3 runs to 14 residues. CDR3 sequence reads: CASSTTGSLTEAFF. The CDR3 DNA follows: TGTGCCAGCAGCACTACAGGGTCTCTCACTGAAGCTTTCTTT.

This chain joins TRBV5-1 and TRBJ1-1, with 7 bases lining up with TRBD1. The CDR3 length is 15 residues. CDR1 and CDR2 (germline): SGHRS, YFSETQ. With 4 bases clipped from V and 0 bases from J, the junction kept 6 bases outside the gene matches. This chain's CDR3 is CASSARQGVNTEAFF. The CDR3 DNA is TGCGCCAGCAGCGCTAGACAGGGAGTGAACACTGAAGCTTTCTTT.

This clone was observed a single time. The V gene is TRBV2, the J gene TRBJ2-1, with D uncertain. CDR1 and CDR2 (germline): SNHLY, FYNNEI. V lost 1 base, J lost 0 bases, and 10 bases lay in between. The CDR3 extends over 16 amino acids. The CDR3 nucleotides are TGTGCCAGCAGTGAAGTACCCTCGAGCTCCTACAATGAGCAGTTCTTC. It specifies CASSEVPSSSYNEQFF.

The chain links TRBV25-1 to TRBJ2-3; TRBD2 agrees at 10 bases. In germline, CDR1 is MGHDK, CDR2 SYGVNS. The CDR3 extends over 13 amino acids. V shed 5 bases and J 8 bases; nucleotides not matched to a gene: 4. The CDR3 DNA sequence: TGTGCCAGCAGTTCAGCGGGGGGGGGTACGCAGTATTTT. Translated: CASSSAGGGTQYF.

The chain carries TRBV28 and TRBJ2-5; D unresolved. The V gene's germline CDR1 is MDHEN and CDR2 SYDVKM. The CDR3 runs to 15 residues. Deletions cut 7 bases from V and 2 bases from J, with 17 bases between. CDR3 in DNA: TGTGCCAGCACCCCTAGGCTCGGGTTTCAAGAGACCCAGTACTTC. It translates to CASTPRLGFQETQYF.